The 18 T cell receptor beta chains below were found in one sample sequenced in a study of T cell responses to AZD1222 COVID-19 vaccine (dated by TCRdb to the early 2020s). Reading the label with the study, this specimen's time point is: about 28 days (+/-7) after the second vaccine dose. The library was made by the immunoSEQ multiplex PCR assay. In TCRdb, the immuneACCESS table is reduced to in-frame sequences with V and J assigned. These tables do not hold every clone; where another copy was compared, an unresolved V gene accounts for under half, and the others remain unexplained. The sample data list roughly 150,000 clones, and less than 95% of these were observed just once. Jointly, the top ten make up around 6.3% of the sample. Here the sequenced sample was peripheral blood, taken 28 days after the second AZD1222 dose. The receptors derive from an adult who received the AZD1222 COVID-19 vaccine.

The gene calls are TRBV5-1 and TRBJ1-6; maybe TRBD1 (5 bases). In germline, CDR1 is SGHRS, CDR2 YFSETQ. V was pared by 2 bases and J by 7 bases, with 13 bases between. CDR3 length: 15 amino acids. The CDR3 nucleotides are TGCGCCAGCAGCTTAGAAGGGGTTAAAAATTCACCCCTCCACTTT. Protein: CASSLEGVKNSPLHF. Looking up the rest from reference TRBV5-1 and TRBJ1-6 gives the full variable domain: KAGVTQTPRYLIKTRGQQVTLSCSPISGHRSVSWYQQTPGQGLQFLFEYFSETQRNKGNFPGRFSGRQFSNSRSEMNVSTLELGDSALYLCASSLEGVKNSPLHFGNGTRLTVT.

This chain links TRBV24-1 with TRBJ2-1; no clear D. This CDR3 is built from 12 residues. Germline lookup yields CDR1 KGHDR and CDR2 SFDVKD. Trimming cost V 3 bases and J 7 bases, with 6 bases left between them. This CDR3 reads CATSDIRNEQFF. In DNA, the CDR3 is TGTGCCACCAGTGATATCCGGAATGAGCAGTTCTTC.

The genes are TRBV14 and TRBJ1-2, with TRBD1 identical over 11 bases. Germline V lookup: CDR1 SGHDN, CDR2 FVKESK. The CDR3 is 14 amino acids. V lost 5 bases and J lost 4; bases outside the gene matches: 3. The DNA for the CDR3 is TGTGCCAGCAGCTCGGGACAGGGGGTCTATGGCTACACCTTC. Protein sequence: CASSSGQGVYGYTF.

The chain joins TRBV6-5 to TRBJ1-4, with D uncertain. V gave up 2 bases and J gave up 7 bases, with 8 bases separating them. The CDR3 has 13 amino acids. Per the germline V gene, CDR1 is MNHEY and CDR2 is SVGAGI. Here the CDR3 reads CASSYRVGEKLFF. CDR3 nucleotide sequence: TGTGCCAGCAGTTACCGAGTGGGTGAAAAACTGTTTTTT.

This chain connects TRBV27 to TRBJ2-2; D is tentatively TRBD1 or TRBD2 (5 bases each). V gave up 6 bases and J gave up 7 bases, with 15 bases separating them. Germline V gene sequence: CDR1 MNHEY, CDR2 SMNVEV (reference sequence). CDR3 length equals 14 residues. The CDR3 here is CASSRTLGDGELFF. The DNA of the CDR3 is TGTGCCAGCAGCCGCACCCTGGGGGACGGGGAGCTGTTTTTT.

The chain has TRBV19 and TRBJ2-3, with 8 positions matching TRBD2. This CDR3 region has 14 residues. The germline gives CDR1 LNHDA, CDR2 SQIVND (reference sequence). V lost 5 bases, J lost 5 bases, and 6 bases stayed unmatched. In nucleotides, the CDR3 is TGTGCCAGTAGTCCCCTCGCGGGAGGAGATACGCAGTATTTT. Protein: CASSPLAGGDTQYF.

CDR3 region: CASSLGSVGDEKLFF. The CDR3 nucleotides read TGCGCCAGCAGCTTGGGGTCAGTCGGGGATGAAAAACTGTTTTTT. The chain uses TRBV5-1 and TRBJ1-4; D uncertain. The germline CDR1 and CDR2 sequences are SGHRS and YFSETQ. Trimming shortened V by 0 bases and J by 6 bases, and 12 bases separated the two germline ends. The CDR3 contains 15 residues.

The chain combines TRBV28 with TRBJ1-4; TRBD1 might be the D (5 bases). Germline CDR1 reads MDHEN; CDR2 reads SYDVKM. The CDR3 spans 14 residues. Trimming shortened V by 3 bases and J by 7 bases, and 12 bases separated the two germline ends. The chain's CDR3 is CASSLGGVGEKLFF. As DNA, the CDR3 is TGTGCCAGCAGTTTGGGGGGTGTTGGTGAAAAACTGTTTTTT.

The gene calls are TRBV27 and TRBJ2-3, with TRBD2 matching 7 bases. Germline CDR1 and CDR2: MNHEY and SMNVEV (reference sequence). J lost 0 bases, V lost 6 bases, and 12 bases had no gene match. CDR3 length: 17 residues. CDR3 in amino acids: CASRLKSSGYSTDTQYF. CDR3 bases: TGTGCCAGCAGACTAAAATCTAGCGGATATAGCACAGATACGCAGTATTTT.

The rearrangement uses TRBV4-2 and TRBJ2-2; no firm D call. Trimming took off 1 base at V and 4 bases at J, with 10 bases between the two ends. Germline CDR1 is LGHNA and CDR2 is YNFKEQ. This CDR3 spans 15 amino acids. In DNA, the CDR3 is TGTGCCAGCAGCCAAGTAGCCATTACCACCGGGGAGCTGTTTTTT. Its translation is CASSQVAITTGELFF.

This rearrangement joins TRBV4-3 to TRBJ2-5; tentatively, D is TRBD2 (5 bases). The CDR3 spans 14 residues. CDR1 and CDR2 from the germline V gene are LGHNA and YSLEER. The V end lost 11 bases, the J end lost 5 bases, and 21 bases lay between the germline ends. The CDR3 region is CAAPPFGGGETQYF. Written as DNA, the CDR3 is TGCGCCGCCCCCCCGTTCGGAGGAGGCGAGACCCAGTACTTC.

The gene calls are TRBV19 and TRBJ1-6, with 12 bases matching TRBD1. Germline V gene lookup returns CDR1 LNHDA and CDR2 SQIVND (reference sequence). Trimming took 3 bases from V and 9 from J; bases not matched to a gene: 3. There are 15 residues in the CDR3. The DNA of the CDR3 is TGTGCCAGTAGTATCGGGACAGGGGGCGGTTCACCCCTCCACTTT. Encoded protein: CASSIGTGGGSPLHF. Supplemented by reference TRBV19 and TRBJ1-6, the full variable domain reads DGGITQSPKYLFRKEGQNVTLSCEQNLNHDAMYWYRQDPGQGLRLIYYSQIVNDFQKGDIAEGYSVSREKKESFPLTVTSAQKNPTAFYLCASSIGTGGGSPLHFGNGTRLTVT.

This clone was observed a few times. The rearrangement links TRBV5-6 to TRBJ2-5; the D gene is possibly TRBD2 (7 bases). This CDR3 contains 16 residues. The V and J ends lost 4 bases and 2 bases respectively, with 18 bases between them. The germline gives CDR1 SGHDT, CDR2 YYEEEE. CDR3 coding DNA: TGTGCCAGCAGCCGCACGGGGGGCCGAGCACAAGAGACCCAGTACTTC. This codes for CASSRTGGRAQETQYF.

This clone occurred once. The chain couples TRBV6-5 to TRBJ2-3, with D possibly matching TRBD1 (6 bases). With 6 bases removed from V and 5 bases from J, the gap between germline ends came to 18 bases. The length of the CDR3 is 15 residues. Looked up from germline, CDR1 is MNHEY and CDR2 is SVGAGI. As DNA, the CDR3 is TGTGCCAGCAGGGGACATCTGGGGCTGGAAGATACGCAGTATTTT. It specifies CASRGHLGLEDTQYF.

V gene TRBV9 combines with J gene TRBJ2-7; 10 bases map to TRBD2. Germline CDR1 is SGDLS and CDR2 is YYNGEE. J lost 6 bases, V lost 4 bases, and 10 bases had no gene match. The CDR3 length is 15 residues. CDR3 in amino acids: CASSPSGRAGGEQYF. For the CDR3, the DNA is TGTGCCAGCAGCCCCAGCGGGAGGGCCGGGGGCGAGCAGTACTTC.

J is TRBJ2-5 and V is TRBV3-1 (or the pseudogene TRBV3-2); weak D call: TRBD2 (6 bases). From germline, CDR1 is LGHDT and CDR2 YNNKEL (reference sequence). Trimming removed 5 bases at V and 1 base at J, with 14 bases between. The CDR3 covers 15 residues. CDR3 loop: CASSAPRDFQETQYF. The CDR3 nucleotides read TGTGCCAGCAGCGCCCCCCGGGACTTCCAAGAGACCCAGTACTTC.

The chain joins TRBV5-5 to TRBJ1-6; no clear D. The CDR3 consists of 13 residues. The germline V and J ends were trimmed by 1 base and 7 bases, with 6 bases remaining between them. Germline V gene sequence: CDR1 SGHKS, CDR2 YYEKEE (reference sequence). The CDR3 loop reads CASSLTANSPLHF. In DNA, the CDR3 is TGTGCCAGCAGCTTGACGGCCAATTCACCCCTCCACTTT.

The rearrangement joins TRBV3-1 (or the pseudogene TRBV3-2) to TRBJ1-6, with a possible D match to TRBD1 (5 bases). CDR3 length: 16 amino acids. Germline V gene sequence: CDR1 LGHDT, CDR2 YNNKEL (reference sequence). V was shortened by 4 bases and J by 9 bases, with 19 bases between the two germline ends. CDR3 in amino acids: CASSLLGGGLGSPLHF. In DNA, the CDR3 is TGTGCCAGCAGCCTCTTGGGTGGGGGTTTGGGTTCACCCCTCCACTTT.